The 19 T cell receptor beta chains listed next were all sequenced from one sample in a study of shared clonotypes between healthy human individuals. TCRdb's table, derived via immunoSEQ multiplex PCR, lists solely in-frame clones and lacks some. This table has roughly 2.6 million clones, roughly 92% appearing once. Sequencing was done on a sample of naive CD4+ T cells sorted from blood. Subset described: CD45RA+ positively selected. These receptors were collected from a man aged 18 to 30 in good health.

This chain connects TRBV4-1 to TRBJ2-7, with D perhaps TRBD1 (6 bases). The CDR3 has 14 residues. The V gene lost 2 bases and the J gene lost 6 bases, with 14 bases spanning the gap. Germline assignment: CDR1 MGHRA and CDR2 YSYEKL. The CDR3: CASSQSTGRFEQYF. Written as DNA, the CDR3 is TGCGCCAGCAGCCAATCAACAGGGAGATTCGAGCAGTACTTC.

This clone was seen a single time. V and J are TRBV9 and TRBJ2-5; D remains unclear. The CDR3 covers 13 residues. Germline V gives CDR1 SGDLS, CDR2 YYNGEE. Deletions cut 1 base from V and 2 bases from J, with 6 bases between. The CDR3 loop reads CASSVLSQETQYF. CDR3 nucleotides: TGTGCCAGCAGCGTACTATCTCAAGAGACCCAGTACTTC. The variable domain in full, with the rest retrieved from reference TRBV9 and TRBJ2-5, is DSGVTQTPKHLITATGQRVTLRCSPRSGDLSVYWYQQSLDQGLQFLIQYYNGEERAKGNILERFSAQQFPDLHSELNLSSLELGDSALYFCASSVLSQETQYFGPGTRLLVL.

The CDR3 here is CASSEQRGGADTQYF. CDR3 DNA: TGTGCCAGCAGTGAACAGCGGGGGGGTGCAGATACGCAGTATTTT. The chain combines TRBV6-4 with TRBJ2-3, with 10 bases fitting TRBD2. V lost 3 bases to trimming and J lost 4 bases; unmatched junction nucleotides: 4. Germline CDR1 MRHNA, CDR2 SNTAGT. The CDR3 totals 15 residues.

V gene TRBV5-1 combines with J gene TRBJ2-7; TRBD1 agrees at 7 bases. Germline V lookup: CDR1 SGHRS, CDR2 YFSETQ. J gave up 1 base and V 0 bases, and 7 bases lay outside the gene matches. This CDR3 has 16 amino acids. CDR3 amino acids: CASSLGGTALSYEQYF. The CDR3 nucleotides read TGCGCCAGCAGCTTGGGAGGGACAGCGTTATCCTACGAGCAGTACTTC. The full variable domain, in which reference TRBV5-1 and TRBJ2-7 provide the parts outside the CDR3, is KAGVTQTPRYLIKTRGQQVTLSCSPISGHRSVSWYQQTPGQGLQFLFEYFSETQRNKGNFPGRFSGRQFSNSRSEMNVSTLELGDSALYLCASSLGGTALSYEQYFGPGTRLTVT.

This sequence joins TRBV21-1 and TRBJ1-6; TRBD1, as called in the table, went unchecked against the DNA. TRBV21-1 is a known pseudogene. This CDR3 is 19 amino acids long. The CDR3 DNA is TGTGCCAGCAGCAAAGTGAGGGACAGGGGAGTCGCCTATAATTCACCCCTCCACTTT. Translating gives CASSKVRDRGVAYNSPLHF.

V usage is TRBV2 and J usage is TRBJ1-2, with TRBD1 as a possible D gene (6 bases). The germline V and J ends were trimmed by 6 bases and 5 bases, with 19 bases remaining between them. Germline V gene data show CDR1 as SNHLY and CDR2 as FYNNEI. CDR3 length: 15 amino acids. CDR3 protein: CASRADSLLGYGYTF. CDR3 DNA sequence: TGTGCCAGCAGAGCGGACAGCCTTCTCGGGTATGGCTACACCTTC.

The CDR3 reads CASSYSQGASNSPLHF. CDR3 nucleotide sequence: TGTGCCAGCAGTTACTCCCAGGGGGCCAGCAATTCACCCCTCCACTTT. V is TRBV6-5 and J is TRBJ1-6; 8 bases match TRBD1. V dropped 0 bases and J dropped 7; count of bases not matched to a gene: 5. Germline CDR1 MNHEY, CDR2 SVGAGI. The CDR3 runs 16 residues.

CDR3 DNA sequence: TGTGCCAGCAGCTCAAGGGGGGGAGAGACCTACGAGCAGTACTTC. Amino acids: CASSSRGGETYEQYF. This chain links TRBV7-2 with TRBJ2-7; D is possibly TRBD2 (7 bases). The germline CDR1 and CDR2 sequences are SGHTA and FQGNSA. The CDR3 length is 15 residues. Trimming shortened V by 4 bases and J by 2 bases, and 15 bases separated the two germline ends.

The CDR3 nucleotides read TGTGCCAGCAGCCCTTCACAGGGGGGCCTGTTCTTC. This codes for CASSPSQGGLFF. The chain joins TRBV5-8 to TRBJ2-1; 8 bases align to TRBD1. The CDR3 runs to 12 residues. Looked up from germline, CDR1 is SGHTS and CDR2 is YDEGEE. Unmatched junction bases numbered 9, after V lost 4 bases and J lost 15 bases.

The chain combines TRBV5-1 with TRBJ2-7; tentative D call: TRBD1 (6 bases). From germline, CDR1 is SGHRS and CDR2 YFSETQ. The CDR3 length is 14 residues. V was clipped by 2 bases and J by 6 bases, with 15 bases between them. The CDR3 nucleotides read TGCGCCAGCAGCTTCACCAGGGGCGTATCCGAGCAGTACTTC. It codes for CASSFTRGVSEQYF.

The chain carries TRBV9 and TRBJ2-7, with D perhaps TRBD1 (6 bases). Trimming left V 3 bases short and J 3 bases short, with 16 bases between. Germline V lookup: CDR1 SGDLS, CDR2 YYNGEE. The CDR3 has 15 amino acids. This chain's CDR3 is CASSDPGTPYYEQYF. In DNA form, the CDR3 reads TGTGCCAGCAGCGACCCCGGGACACCATACTACGAGCAGTACTTC.

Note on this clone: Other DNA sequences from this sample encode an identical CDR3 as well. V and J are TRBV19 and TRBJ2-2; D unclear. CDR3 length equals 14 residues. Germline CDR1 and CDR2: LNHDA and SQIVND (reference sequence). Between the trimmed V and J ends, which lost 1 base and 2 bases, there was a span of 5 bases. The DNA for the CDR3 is TGTGCCAGTAGTATAGGACTTAACACCGGGGAGCTGTTTTTT. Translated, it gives CASSIGLNTGELFF. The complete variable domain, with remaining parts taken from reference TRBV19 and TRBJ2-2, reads DGGITQSPKYLFRKEGQNVTLSCEQNLNHDAMYWYRQDPGQGLRLIYYSQIVNDFQKGDIAEGYSVSREKKESFPLTVTSAQKNPTAFYLCASSIGLNTGELFFGEGSRLTVL.

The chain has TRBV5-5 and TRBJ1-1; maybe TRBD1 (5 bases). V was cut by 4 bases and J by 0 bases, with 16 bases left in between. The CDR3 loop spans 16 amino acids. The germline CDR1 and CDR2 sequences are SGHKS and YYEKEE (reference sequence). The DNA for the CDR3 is TGTGCCAGCAGCCCGCCCGGGGCAGGGATGAACACTGAAGCTTTCTTT. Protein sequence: CASSPPGAGMNTEAFF.

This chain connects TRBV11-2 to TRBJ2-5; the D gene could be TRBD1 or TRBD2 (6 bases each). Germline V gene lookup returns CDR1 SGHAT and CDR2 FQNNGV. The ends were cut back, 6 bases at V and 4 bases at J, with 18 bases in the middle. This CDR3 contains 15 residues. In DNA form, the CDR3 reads TGTGCCAGCAGTACGGACAGCCGGGGAGGAGAGACCCAGTACTTC. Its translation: CASSTDSRGGETQYF.

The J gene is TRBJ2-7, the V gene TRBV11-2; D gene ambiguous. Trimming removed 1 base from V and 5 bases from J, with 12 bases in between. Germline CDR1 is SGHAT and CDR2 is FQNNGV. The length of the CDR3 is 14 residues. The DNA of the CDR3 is TGTGCCAGCAGCTTAGGGGTTTCGCCTGACGAGCAGTACTTC. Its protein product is CASSLGVSPDEQYF.

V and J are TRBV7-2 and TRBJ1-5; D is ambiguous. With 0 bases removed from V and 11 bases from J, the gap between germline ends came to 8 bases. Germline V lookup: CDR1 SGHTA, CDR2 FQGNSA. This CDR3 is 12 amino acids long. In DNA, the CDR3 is TGTGCCAGCAGCTTAGCGGTCGGGGCCCAGCATTTT. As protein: CASSLAVGAQHF. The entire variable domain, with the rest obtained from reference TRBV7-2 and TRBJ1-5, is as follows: GAGVSQSPSNKVTEKGKDVELRCDPISGHTALYWYRQSLGQGLEFLIYFQGNSAPDKSGLPSDRFSAERTGGSVSTLTIQRTQQEDSAVYLCASSLAVGAQHFGDGTRLSIL.

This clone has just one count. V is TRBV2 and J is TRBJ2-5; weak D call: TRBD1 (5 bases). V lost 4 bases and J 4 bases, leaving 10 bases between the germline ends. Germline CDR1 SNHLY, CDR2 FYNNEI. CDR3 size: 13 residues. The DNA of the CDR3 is TGTGCCAGCAGTGTGGTCAGGGCAGAGACCCAGTACTTC. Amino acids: CASSVVRAETQYF.

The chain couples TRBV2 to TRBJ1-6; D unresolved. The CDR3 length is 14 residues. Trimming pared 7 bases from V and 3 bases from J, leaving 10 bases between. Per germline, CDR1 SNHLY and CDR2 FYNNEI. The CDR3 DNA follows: TGTGCCAGCAAGGGCCCACGCTATAATTCACCCCTCCACTTT. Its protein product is CASKGPRYNSPLHF.

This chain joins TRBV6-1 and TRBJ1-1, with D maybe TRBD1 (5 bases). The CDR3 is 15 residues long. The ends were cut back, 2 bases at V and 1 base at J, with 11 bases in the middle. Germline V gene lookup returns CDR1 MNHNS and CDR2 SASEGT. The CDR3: CASSEIPGSNTEAFF. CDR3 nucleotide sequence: TGTGCCAGCAGTGAAATACCAGGGTCGAACACTGAAGCTTTCTTT.